The 3 T cell receptor beta chains below were found in one sample sequenced in a study of blood T cells in healthy people across ages. A second roughly 6 to 11 cycle PCR used barcoded and J-beta primers. TCRdb reprocessed the 5' RACE reads with MiXCR, giving one entry per CDR3 protein. The top ten hold about 6.3% of the sample, which has about 1.4 million distinct CDR3 sequences, around 59% seen once. The sequenced material came from blood. Receptor source: a young man in good health.

The chain joins TRBV6-6 to TRBJ2-5; D remains ambiguous. The CDR3 loop spans 12 amino acids. Germline V gene data show CDR1 as MNHNY and CDR2 as SVGAGI (reference sequence). V gave up 8 bases and J gave up 2 bases, with 9 bases separating them. Here the CDR3 DNA reads TGTGCCAGCTATGGGCTACAAGAGACCCAGTACTTC. Translated: CASYGLQETQYF.

The chain recombines TRBV6-2 or TRBV6-3 with TRBJ2-5; 8 bases fit TRBD1. The end of the DNA aligns better with TRBJ2-7, so the J call may be wrong. This CDR3 region has 14 residues. Germline loops: CDR1 MNHEY, CDR2 SVGEGT. The CDR3: CASSYAQGALEQYF. The CDR3 DNA reads as TGTGCCAGCAGTTACGCCCAGGGGGCCCTCGAGCAGTACTTC.

The chain employs TRBV20-1 and TRBJ1-6; D is uncertain. Trimming removed 3 bases from V and 10 bases from J, with 13 bases in between. Germline loops: CDR1 DFQATT, CDR2 SNEGSKA (reference sequence). This CDR3 spans 13 amino acids. This CDR3 is CSASGLGKSPLHF. As DNA, the CDR3 is TGCAGTGCTAGCGGCCTCGGGAAGTCACCCCTCCACTTT.